The 32 T cell receptor beta chains reported below all come from one sample, sequenced in a study of shared clonotypes between healthy human individuals (dated by TCRdb to 2019 to 2021). Library creation used the immunoSEQ multiplex PCR assay. TCRdb re-hosts the immuneACCESS table, in-frame sequences only. Its copies lack some clones; in the studies checked, an unresolved V gene accounts for under half of them, and the cause for the rest is not known. The sample table lists some 1,900,000 clones, over 85% of them with a count of one. The ten largest clones add up to more than 0.95% of the sample. For the CD8 naive samples, CD45RO-negative cells were positively selected for CCR7, yielding a CD45RA+CCR7+ population from which TemRA cells were excluded. Sequencing was carried out using naive CD8+ T cells sorted from blood. This specimen's cell subset or site label, interpreted: CD45RA+CCR7+. All receptors come from a man in his late teens or twenties in good health.

The chain recombines TRBV28 with TRBJ2-7, with D tentatively TRBD1 (5 bases). The CDR3 totals 15 residues. Germline V gives CDR1 MDHEN, CDR2 SYDVKM. Trimming stripped 7 bases from V and 2 bases from J, with 18 bases between. DNA for the CDR3: TGTGCCAGCACCTCCCCCAGGGAATCGACCTACGAGCAGTACTTC. Its translation is CASTSPRESTYEQYF. The whole variable domain, filled in from reference TRBV28 and TRBJ2-7, reads DVKVTQSSRYLVKRTGEKVFLECVQDMDHENMFWYRQDPGLGLRLIYFSYDVKMKEKGDIPEGYSVSREKKERFSLILESASTNQTSMYLCASTSPRESTYEQYFGPGTRLTVT.

This chain joins TRBV7-6 and TRBJ2-5, with 7 nucleotides matching TRBD1. The germline V gene has CDR1 SGHVS and CDR2 FNYEAQ. The CDR3 totals 18 residues. With 2 bases clipped from V and 3 bases from J, the junction kept 15 bases outside the gene matches. The CDR3 DNA reads as TGTGCCAGCAGCTTACCGTCCTCGGTGGACAGGAGGAAAGAGACCCAGTACTTC. Its protein is CASSLPSSVDRRKETQYF.

J is TRBJ2-7 and V is TRBV19; TRBD1 agrees at 7 bases. The CDR3 sequence is 13 residues long. Germline-derived CDR1 and CDR2 are LNHDA and SQIVND (reference sequence). V dropped 7 bases and J dropped 2; count of bases not matched to a gene: 5. In nucleotides, the CDR3 is TGTGCCAGTACGGACAGGCAAACCTACGAGCAGTACTTC. Its translation is CASTDRQTYEQYF.

The rearrangement links TRBV29-1 to TRBJ2-3; 7 bases align to TRBD2. Germline trimming cut 7 bases from V and 1 base from J; bases unmatched to any gene: 5. In germline, CDR1 is SQVTM, CDR2 ANQGSEA. This CDR3 contains 13 residues. Written as DNA, the CDR3 is TGCAGCGCAAGCGGGATGGGCACAGATACGCAGTATTTT. It yields the protein CSASGMGTDTQYF.

V is TRBV13 and J is TRBJ1-4; D not certain. V was pared by 3 bases and J by 3 bases, with 5 bases between. This CDR3 spans 13 amino acids. Per germline, CDR1 PRHDT and CDR2 FYEKMQ (reference sequence). CDR3 residues: CASSLVPNEKLFF. In nucleotides, the CDR3 is TGTGCCAGCAGCTTGGTGCCTAATGAAAAACTGTTTTTT.

The genes are TRBV11-2 and TRBJ2-7; D is perhaps TRBD2 (5 bases). The V gene's germline CDR1 is SGHAT and CDR2 FQNNGV. The CDR3 consists of 14 residues. The V and J ends lost 0 bases and 2 bases respectively, with 8 bases between them. CDR3 residues: CASSLESGTYEQYF. The CDR3 DNA reads TGTGCCAGCAGCTTAGAGTCGGGAACCTACGAGCAGTACTTC.

This clone was recorded a few times. The chain carries TRBV9 and TRBJ1-2, with TRBD1 matching over 7 bases. V lost 2 bases and J lost 4; bases outside the gene matches: 14. This CDR3 contains 17 residues. Germline V CDR1 and CDR2: SGDLS, YYNGEE. CDR3 nucleotides: TGTGCCAGCAGCGTTTCCCGGGACAGCCTCGACCTCTATGGCTACACCTTC. Amino acids: CASSVSRDSLDLYGYTF.

The rearrangement joins TRBV6-5 to TRBJ2-1; D gene uncertain. This CDR3 is 14 amino acids long. V was pared by 1 base and J by 8 bases, with 12 bases between. Germline CDR1 reads MNHEY; CDR2 reads SVGAGI. CDR3 nucleotide sequence: TGTGCCAGCAGTTACTACGCCGAGGCTCATGAGCAGTTCTTC. Translating gives CASSYYAEAHEQFF.

The chain is built from TRBV4-3 and TRBJ2-5; 10 nucleotides align to TRBD2. The V gene end was trimmed by 2 bases and the J gene end by 5 bases; junction bases not matched to a gene: 11. The CDR3 consists of 17 residues. In germline, CDR1 is LGHNA, CDR2 YSLEER. The CDR3 loop is CASSQSHSGRNGETQYF. CDR3 DNA: TGCGCCAGCAGCCAATCCCATAGCGGGAGGAATGGGGAGACCCAGTACTTC.

Regarding this clone: A much larger clone lies one base from this, so it may be a read error. The chain couples TRBV7-2 to TRBJ2-1; 11 nucleotides line up with TRBD2. The length of the CDR3 is 16 residues. Germline CDR1 reads SGHTA; CDR2 reads FQGNSA. The J segment lost 4 bases and the V segment lost 0 bases, leaving 2 bases of the junction unmatched. The CDR3 here is CASSLAGTSGYNEQFF. CDR3 DNA sequence: TGTGCCAGCAGCTTAGCCGGGACTAGCGGATACAATGAGCAGTTCTTC.

This rearrangement joins TRBV7-3 to TRBJ2-5; D is possibly TRBD2 (6 bases). This CDR3 has 14 amino acids. V lost 2 bases, J lost 2 bases, and 9 bases lay in between. CDR1 is SGHTA, CDR2 FQGTGA, per germline. CDR3 nucleotides: TGTGCCAGCAGCTTATCGGGGGAACAAGAGACCCAGTACTTC. Residues: CASSLSGEQETQYF.

The chain carries TRBV7-6 and TRBJ1-6; a weak D match, TRBD1 (5 bases). CDR3 length equals 14 residues. Trimming shortened V by 6 bases and J by 11 bases, and 17 bases separated the two germline ends. Germline V gene data show CDR1 as SGHVS and CDR2 as FNYEAQ. This chain's CDR3 is CASRAIGVGTPLHF. DNA for the CDR3: TGTGCCAGCAGGGCGATAGGGGTAGGTACACCCCTCCACTTT.

The chain has TRBV7-8 and TRBJ2-7; D possibly corresponds to TRBD2 (6 bases). Trimming took off 5 bases at V and 9 bases at J, with 17 bases between the two ends. The CDR3 sequence is 13 residues long. The germline V gene encodes CDR1 SGHVS and CDR2 FQNEAQ. CDR3 protein: CASSPGRGLGQYF. The DNA of the CDR3 is TGTGCCAGCAGCCCTGGGCGGGGCCTTGGGCAGTACTTC.

This rearrangement joins TRBV4-1 to TRBJ1-2, with TRBD1 matching over 12 bases. The CDR3 runs to 18 residues. J lost 7 bases, V lost 4 bases, and 16 bases had no gene match. CDR1 and CDR2 from the germline V gene are MGHRA and YSYEKL. CDR3 loop: CASSPKPWGTGGNRGYTF. The CDR3 DNA reads TGCGCCAGCAGCCCGAAGCCTTGGGGGACAGGGGGCAATCGTGGCTACACCTTC.

This clone was counted a single time. This rearrangement joins TRBV2 to TRBJ1-2; D remains unclear. Trimming cost V 3 bases and J 3 bases, with 23 bases left between them. The CDR3 extends over 18 amino acids. Germline V CDR1 and CDR2: SNHLY, FYNNEI. The CDR3 is CASSDKSPIAGFYYGYTF. For the CDR3, the DNA is TGTGCCAGCAGTGATAAATCTCCGATTGCGGGGTTTTACTATGGCTACACCTTC.

The chain links TRBV25-1 to TRBJ2-1, with TRBD2 identical over 9 bases. The germline gives CDR1 MGHDK, CDR2 SYGVNS. The length of the CDR3 is 13 residues. With 10 bases clipped from V and 3 bases from J, the junction kept 4 bases outside the gene matches. The CDR3 sequence: CAISGRSYNEQFF. Here the CDR3 DNA reads TGTGCCATTAGCGGGAGAAGCTACAATGAGCAGTTCTTC.

The chain links TRBV13 to TRBJ2-7; tentative D call: TRBD2 (7 bases). V lost 4 bases to trimming and J lost 2 bases, with 24 bases between them. Germline CDR1 reads PRHDT; CDR2 reads FYEKMQ (reference sequence). This CDR3 has 18 amino acids. The CDR3 coding sequence is TGTGCCAGCAGCTCGAGGCACTGGGGGGCGGGAGAGCCCTACGAGCAGTACTTC. Translation: CASSSRHWGAGEPYEQYF. The whole variable domain, remainder taken from reference TRBV13 and TRBJ2-7, is AAGVIQSPRHLIKEKRETATLKCYPIPRHDTVYWYQQGPGQDPQFLISFYEKMQSDKGSIPDRFSAQQFSDYHSELNMSSLELGDSALYFCASSSRHWGAGEPYEQYFGPGTRLTVT.

This clone was seen a single time. The rearrangement joins TRBV4-3 to TRBJ1-4, with D unclear. The germline V gene has CDR1 LGHNA and CDR2 YSLEER. V lost 4 bases, J lost 7 bases, and 16 bases lay in between. The CDR3 has 15 residues. Here the CDR3 reads CASSLLWSYGEKLFF. CDR3 coding DNA: TGCGCCAGCAGCCTCCTATGGAGTTACGGTGAAAAACTGTTTTTT.

The chain links TRBV7-8 to TRBJ2-1; 7 nucleotides align to TRBD1. Germline CDR1 reads SGHVS; CDR2 reads FQNEAQ. After removal of 5 bases from V and 4 bases from J, the junction contained 5 bases not matched to a gene. The CDR3 length is 14 residues. The CDR3 DNA reads as TGTGCCAGCAGCCCAACAGGGGTTTACAATGAGCAGTTCTTC. Its protein is CASSPTGVYNEQFF. The whole variable domain, remainder taken from reference TRBV7-8 and TRBJ2-1, is GAGVSQSPRYKVAKRGQDVALRCDPISGHVSLFWYQQALGQGPEFLTYFQNEAQLDKSGLPSDRFFAERPEGSVSTLKIQRTQQEDSAVYLCASSPTGVYNEQFFGPGTRLTVL.

The chain links TRBV30 to TRBJ2-7; perhaps TRBD1 as D (5 bases). The CDR3 covers 12 residues. Germline values: CDR1 GTSNPN, CDR2 SVGIG (reference sequence). The DNA of the CDR3 is TGTGCTGTCCAGGGATTAGCCTACGAGCAGTACTTC. As protein: CAVQGLAYEQYF.

The chain joins TRBV9 to TRBJ2-3, with D tentatively TRBD1 (6 bases). CDR1 is SGDLS, CDR2 YYNGEE, per germline. Trimming took 3 bases from V and 2 from J, leaving 19 bases between them. This CDR3 spans 17 amino acids. CDR3 DNA: TGTGCCAGCAGCGCTTCCCCCGGGACAACTTTCACAGATACGCAGTATTTT. Its translation: CASSASPGTTFTDTQYF.

CDR3: CASSYSTSGSGELFF. DNA of the CDR3: TGTGCCAGCAGTTACTCCACCTCGGGTTCCGGGGAGCTGTTTTTT. This chain connects TRBV6-5 to TRBJ2-2; no firm D call. CDR3 length: 15 residues. CDR1 is MNHEY, CDR2 SVGAGI, per germline. V lost 0 bases and J lost 6, with 11 bases in between.

For this clone: Other DNA variants within this sample encode the same CDR3. The chain has TRBV30 and TRBJ1-3, with unresolved D. The CDR3 is 13 amino acids. V was pared by 1 base and J by 0 bases, with 4 bases between. Germline V gene lookup returns CDR1 GTSNPN and CDR2 SVGIG (reference sequence). CDR3 bases: TGTGCCTGGAGTGGGGTCTCTGGAAACACCATATATTTT. This codes for CAWSGVSGNTIYF.

V and J are TRBV27 and TRBJ1-1; D gene unclear. V lost 4 bases and J 11 bases, leaving 17 bases between the germline ends. The V gene's germline CDR1 is MNHEY and CDR2 SMNVEV (reference sequence). This CDR3 comprises 13 residues. The CDR3 loop reads CASSSLMTFKAFF. The CDR3 coding sequence is TGTGCCAGCAGTTCGCTAATGACCTTTAAGGCTTTCTTT.

The gene calls are TRBV19 and TRBJ1-1; 7 bases are shared with TRBD1. The CDR3 extends over 16 amino acids. Germline CDR1 reads LNHDA; CDR2 reads SQIVND (reference sequence). J lost 0 bases, V lost 5 bases, and 9 bases had no gene match. CDR3 nucleotides: TGTGCCAGTAGTGCATTCCCGACAGGGATGAACACTGAAGCTTTCTTT. Translation gives CASSAFPTGMNTEAFF.

DNA for the CDR3: TGTGCCAGCAGTTGGGTCTCGTCCTACGAGCAGTACTTC. Translating gives CASSWVSSYEQYF. The chain carries TRBV2 and TRBJ2-7, with unresolved D. Trimming removed 5 bases at V and 1 base at J, with 9 bases between. This CDR3 has 13 amino acids. Germline V gene data show CDR1 as SNHLY and CDR2 as FYNNEI.

The rearrangement links TRBV27 to TRBJ2-7; a weak D match, TRBD1 (7 bases). Germline assignment: CDR1 MNHEY and CDR2 SMNVEV (reference sequence). V gave up 6 bases and J gave up 6 bases, with 15 bases separating them. The CDR3 length is 13 residues. The CDR3 here is CASRAGGGFEQYF. CDR3 coding DNA: TGTGCCAGCAGGGCTGGAGGGGGCTTCGAGCAGTACTTC.

This rearrangement joins TRBV4-3 to TRBJ1-4; D is unclear. CDR3 length: 16 residues. The germline V and J ends were trimmed by 0 bases and 5 bases, with 13 bases remaining between them. Looked up from germline, CDR1 is LGHNA and CDR2 is YSLEER. The CDR3 region has the DNA TGCGCCAGCAGCCAAGATCAGAACAGACTAAATGAAAAACTGTTTTTT. Translated: CASSQDQNRLNEKLFF.

This clone was counted between two and nine times. The sample holds other DNA sequences that translate to the same CDR3. V usage is TRBV6-1 and J usage is TRBJ2-7; D is unclear. This CDR3 spans 11 amino acids. Trimming left V 1 base short and J 4 bases short, with 2 bases between. Germline CDR1 MNHNS, CDR2 SASEGT. The CDR3 region is CASSEGYEQYF. The CDR3 DNA reads as TGTGCCAGCAGTGAAGGATACGAGCAGTACTTC.

This chain joins TRBV4-3 and TRBJ2-3; D might be TRBD2 (6 bases). The CDR3 is made up of 16 amino acids. The V end lost 0 bases, the J end lost 3 bases, and 13 bases lay between the germline ends. Germline loops: CDR1 LGHNA, CDR2 YSLEER. CDR3 coding DNA: TGCGCCAGCAGCCAAGATCCCCGGGGGAGGACAGATACGCAGTATTTT. The encoded protein is CASSQDPRGRTDTQYF.

The chain joins TRBV6-5 to TRBJ1-1; D gene unclear. This CDR3 comprises 13 residues. From germline, CDR1 is MNHEY and CDR2 SVGAGI. V was clipped by 0 bases and J by 7 bases, with 9 bases between them. CDR3 DNA: TGTGCCAGCAGTTACTCGGCTTCCGTTGAAGCTTTCTTT. Amino acids: CASSYSASVEAFF.

This chain connects TRBV19 to TRBJ2-5; 7 bases are shared with TRBD2. Germline V gene data show CDR1 as LNHDA and CDR2 as SQIVND (reference sequence). Trimming removed 4 bases from V and 3 bases from J; junction bases left unmatched: 8. The CDR3 is 15 residues long. CDR3 sequence reads: CASSKILAIEETQYF. The CDR3 nucleotides read TGTGCCAGTAGTAAAATACTAGCGATCGAAGAGACCCAGTACTTC.